This TCR beta chain was observed in a study of blood T cells in healthy people across ages. Individuals who donated were healthy Caucasians from Russia aged about 6 to 95. The CDR3 consists of 16 residues. Germline CDR1 and CDR2: LGHNA and YNFKEQ. The ends lost 1 base at V and 2 bases at J; junction bases unmatched: 8. The use of a sample-barcoded 5' primer and a J-beta primer mix characterized a second PCR of about 7 to 12 cycles. TCRdb recomputed calls from the 5' RACE reads with MiXCR, one row per CDR3 protein. The repertoire includes some 1.4 million distinct CDR3 sequences, 40% to 50% of them detected once, and roughly 7.9% sits in the top ten.

This TCR came from a woman aged 18-30 years in good health. The chain combines TRBV4-2 with TRBJ2-7, with 7 positions matching TRBD2. The sample consisted of blood. The CDR3 protein is CASSQASSGGPYEQYF. The CDR3 coding sequence is TGTGCCAGCAGCCAAGCTTCTAGCGGTGGGCCCTACGAGCAGTACTTC.